These 13 T cell receptor beta chains were sequenced from one sample in a study of blood T cell repertoires in COVID-19. TCRdb's copy holds only in-frame clones and misses some; the assay was immunoSEQ multiplex PCR. The repertoire holds 140,000 to 150,000 clones, with 75% to 90% as singletons. Material for sequencing was peripheral blood. The receptors here all came from a woman aged 45-65 years with acute or convalescent COVID-19.

The chain couples TRBV5-1 to TRBJ1-2, with unresolved D. Per germline, CDR1 SGHRS and CDR2 YFSETQ. The V and J ends lost 6 bases and 2 bases respectively, with 14 bases between them. The CDR3 consists of 14 residues. CDR3: CASTPGGYNYGYTF. The CDR3 nucleotides read TGCGCCAGCACCCCCGGCGGCTACAACTATGGCTACACCTTC. The full variable domain, completed using reference TRBV5-1 and TRBJ1-2, is KAGVTQTPRYLIKTRGQQVTLSCSPISGHRSVSWYQQTPGQGLQFLFEYFSETQRNKGNFPGRFSGRQFSNSRSEMNVSTLELGDSALYLCASTPGGYNYGYTFGSGTRLTVV.

The chain employs TRBV10-3 and TRBJ2-5; D is perhaps TRBD2 (6 bases). Germline-derived CDR1 and CDR2 are ENHRY and SYGVKD. The CDR3 contains 14 residues. V was trimmed by 3 bases and J by 2 bases, leaving 10 bases between them. In DNA form, the CDR3 reads TGTGCCATCAGTGAATCTAGCGTGCAAGAGACCCAGTACTTC. It specifies CAISESSVQETQYF.

This sequence joins TRBV9 and TRBJ2-2, with TRBD2 identical over 7 bases. CDR1 is SGDLS and CDR2 is YYNGEE in the germline V gene. This CDR3 has 16 amino acids. V shed 0 bases and J 3 bases; nucleotides not matched to a gene: 5. The CDR3 reads CASSVGFSGYTGELFF. Here the CDR3 DNA reads TGTGCCAGCAGCGTAGGGTTTAGCGGGTACACCGGGGAGCTGTTTTTT.

The V and J genes are TRBV10-3 and TRBJ2-1; 14 nucleotides align to TRBD2. Trimming took 2 bases from V and 6 from J; bases not matched to a gene: 3. Germline lookup yields CDR1 ENHRY and CDR2 SYGVKD. This CDR3 has 16 residues. CDR3 in amino acids: CAISEVGTSGSNEQFF. As DNA, the CDR3 is TGTGCCATCAGTGAGGTCGGGACTAGCGGGAGCAATGAGCAGTTCTTC.

CDR3 region: CASSLKLDRSSNYGYTF. The CDR3 DNA reads TGTGCCAGCAGCTTAAAACTAGACAGGTCTTCTAACTATGGCTACACCTTC. V and J are TRBV11-3 and TRBJ1-2; a possible D gene is TRBD1 (6 bases). The V gene lost 2 bases and the J gene lost 0 bases, with 16 bases spanning the gap. Germline V gives CDR1 SGHNT, CDR2 YENEEA. There are 17 residues in the CDR3.

The rearrangement joins TRBV5-1 to TRBJ1-3; 7 bases agree with TRBD1. Trimming took 3 bases from V and 4 from J; bases not matched to a gene: 4. The germline CDR1 and CDR2 sequences are SGHRS and YFSETQ. This CDR3 contains 14 residues. Here the CDR3 DNA reads TGCGCCAGCAGCTCAGGGGGTACGGGAAACACCATATATTTT. Translated, it gives CASSSGGTGNTIYF.

The CDR3 loop reads CAVIGDLRTEAFF. The CDR3 nucleotides are TGTGCCGTCATCGGTGATTTACGCACTGAAGCTTTCTTT. The chain joins TRBV27 to TRBJ1-1; D gene ambiguous. Germline V gene lookup returns CDR1 MNHEY and CDR2 SMNVEV (reference sequence). The CDR3 length is 13 residues. V lost 11 bases and J 4 bases, leaving 17 bases between the germline ends.

V gene TRBV7-8 combines with J gene TRBJ1-5; 7 positions match TRBD1. The germline V gene has CDR1 SGHVS and CDR2 FQNEAQ. The ends lost 5 bases at V and 5 bases at J; junction bases unmatched: 9. This CDR3 is 15 amino acids long. The CDR3 nucleotides are TGTGCCAGCAGCCGAGAACAGGGGAATCATCAGCCCCAGCATTTT. Residues: CASSREQGNHQPQHF.

V usage is TRBV27 and J usage is TRBJ1-1; D is possibly TRBD1 (5 bases). Germline V lookup: CDR1 MNHEY, CDR2 SMNVEV (reference sequence). V was trimmed by 6 bases and J by 1 base, leaving 21 bases between them. CDR3 size: 17 residues. The CDR3 is CASSPGQGREPNTEAFF. The CDR3 DNA sequence: TGTGCCAGCAGCCCAGGACAAGGCCGAGAACCGAACACTGAAGCTTTCTTT.

This chain uses TRBV7-2 with TRBJ2-3; TRBD2 matches at 11 bases. Germline lookup yields CDR1 SGHTA and CDR2 FQGNSA. Losses at the gene ends were 2 bases for V and 6 bases for J; bases not matched to a gene: 16. The CDR3 is 19 residues long. Here the CDR3 reads CASSLRLAGGRRRIDTQYF. The CDR3 nucleotides are TGTGCCAGCAGCTTAAGGCTAGCGGGAGGCCGCCGTAGGATTGATACGCAGTATTTT.

This rearrangement joins TRBV28 to TRBJ1-4; TRBD1 matches 8 bases. The CDR3 loop spans 15 amino acids. Per the germline V gene, CDR1 is MDHEN and CDR2 is SYDVKM. V lost 7 bases, J lost 3 bases, and 7 bases stayed unmatched. CDR3 region: CASTGPGQANEKLFF. CDR3 DNA: TGTGCCAGCACTGGTCCGGGACAGGCTAATGAAAAACTGTTTTTT.

The chain combines TRBV6-4 with TRBJ2-1, with D uncertain. Trimming pared 2 bases from V and 0 bases from J, leaving 5 bases between. Germline V gene lookup returns CDR1 MRHNA and CDR2 SNTAGT. The CDR3 contains 14 residues. CDR3 amino acids: CASSDGSSYNEQFF. The DNA of the CDR3 is TGTGCCAGCAGTGACGGCAGCTCCTACAATGAGCAGTTCTTC.

This CDR3 is CASKIAAKTEAFF. CDR3 sequence (DNA): TGTGCCAGCAAGATTGCCGCGAAAACTGAAGCTTTCTTT. J is TRBJ1-1 and V is TRBV27, with unresolved D. V lost 7 bases, J lost 5 bases, and 14 bases lay in between. The length of the CDR3 is 13 residues. Germline V CDR1 and CDR2: MNHEY, SMNVEV (reference sequence).